This entry concerns a single T cell receptor (beta chain). This entry is derived from a study of CD8 T cells in Susac syndrome. RNA, at roughly 0.45 to 1 ug, was reverse transcribed with random hexamers. A single record per CDR3 protein comes from TCRdb applying MiXCR to the immunoSEQ multiplex PCR reads. This sample has some 260,000 distinct CDR3 sequences; 85% occur once, and the top ten carry over 0.1%. Sample: CD8+ T cells from PBMCs. This sequence originates from a human donor with multiple sclerosis.

The CDR3 region is CASRRQGLYEQYF. The CDR3 region has the DNA TGTGCCAGCAGGAGACAGGGGCTCTACGAGCAGTACTTC. The chain links TRBV6-5 to TRBJ2-7; 8 bases are a match to TRBD1. This CDR3 comprises 13 residues. Germline CDR1 reads MNHEY; CDR2 reads SVGAGI. V was clipped by 6 bases and J by 3 bases; unmatched bases: 4.